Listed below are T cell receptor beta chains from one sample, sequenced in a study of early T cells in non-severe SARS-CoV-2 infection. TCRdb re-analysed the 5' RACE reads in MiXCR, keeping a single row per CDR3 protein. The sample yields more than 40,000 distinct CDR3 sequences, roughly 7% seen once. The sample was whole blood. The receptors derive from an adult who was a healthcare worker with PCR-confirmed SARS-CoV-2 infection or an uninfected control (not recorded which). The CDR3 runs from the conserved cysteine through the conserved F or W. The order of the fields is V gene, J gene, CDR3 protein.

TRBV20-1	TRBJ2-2	CSARGTSGGANTGELFF
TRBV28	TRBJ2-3	CASSLGQNTDTQYF
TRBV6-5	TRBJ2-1	CASSHPGGEQFF
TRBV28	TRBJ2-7	CASSHDRALYEQYF
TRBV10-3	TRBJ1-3	CAISVDLLGNTIYF
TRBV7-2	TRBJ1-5	CASSINNQPQHF
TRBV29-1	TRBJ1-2	CSVGGRVYGYTF
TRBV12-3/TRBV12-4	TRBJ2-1	CASSPGGAEFF
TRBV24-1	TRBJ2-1	CATSDPAEGFDYNEQFF
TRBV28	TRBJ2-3	CASSSSNLTDTQYF
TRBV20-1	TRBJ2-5	CSAPKPGGYGETQYF
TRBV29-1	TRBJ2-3	CSVEEARIGGAPDTQYF
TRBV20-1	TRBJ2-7	CSARDHPGESYEQYF
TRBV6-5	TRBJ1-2	CASSYMGVGYTF
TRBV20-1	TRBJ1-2	CSAPDVGSYGYTF
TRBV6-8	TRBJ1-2	CASSGPGLRTYGYTF
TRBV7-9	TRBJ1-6	CASSLRGQYNSPLHF
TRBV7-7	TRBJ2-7	CASSLAAGSLGEQYF
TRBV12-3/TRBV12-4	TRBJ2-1	CASSPGGGSYNEQFF
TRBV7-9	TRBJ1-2	CATKTETAYGYTF
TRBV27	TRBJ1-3	CASSPINARDGRNTIYF
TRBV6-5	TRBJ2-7	CASSNPGRSYEQYF
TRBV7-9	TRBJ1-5	CASSLVGSLSNQPQHF
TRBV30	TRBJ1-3	CAIDRGGNTIYF
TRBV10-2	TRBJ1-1	CASHRGLILGTEAFF
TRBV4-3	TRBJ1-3	CASSQVGFSGNTIYF
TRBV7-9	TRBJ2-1	CASRTAEGANEQFF
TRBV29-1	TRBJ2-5	CSVEGLQRKDQETQYF
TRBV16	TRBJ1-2	CASSELGVDYYGYTF
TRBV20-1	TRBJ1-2	CSARALPGGTIYGYTF
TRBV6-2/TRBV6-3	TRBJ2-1	CASTGPAGVPNEQFF
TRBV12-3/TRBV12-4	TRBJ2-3	CASSLGLGQDTQYF
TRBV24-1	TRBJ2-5	CATSESGLETQYF
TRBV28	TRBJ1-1	CASSTGDTEAFF
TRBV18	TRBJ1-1	CASSPRDRDTEAFF
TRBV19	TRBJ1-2	CASSITGPQRNGYTF